This TCR beta chain was sequenced in a study of T cells in localized non-small cell lung cancer. Notes on the study in general: Detection in adjacent lung was observed for a median around 50 of the top 100 tumor clones.

The CDR3 length is 16 residues. Per germline, CDR1 MGHRA and CDR2 YSYEKL. V shed 4 bases and J 8 bases; nucleotides not matched to a gene: 13. Repertoires were generated with immunoSEQ multiplex PCR, while TCRdb's copy carries only in-frame clones and drops some. Of over 3,500 clones listed, 20% to 25% are singletons. This clone is medium-sized by share. The antigen is not known. The TCR comes from a woman aged 40-70 years with stage I lung adenocarcinoma. The chain couples TRBV4-1 to TRBJ2-1; 8 bases line up with TRBD2. Source: lung tumor tissue, taken before any cancer treatment. This CDR3 reads CASSRKTSVMGDEQFF. As DNA, the CDR3 is TGCGCCAGCAGCCGGAAGACTAGCGTTATGGGTGATGAGCAGTTCTTC.